This T cell receptor (beta chain) stems from a study of blood T cell repertoires in COVID-19. Authors' methods: Amplification of reference gene primers was used by the study to estimate nucleated cell counts. Data came from immunoSEQ multiplex PCR; TCRdb stores just in-frame clones and leaves some out. V, J and clone size derive from that table, while D and trimming were established from the DNA sequence. The profile shows roughly 130,000 clones, about 87% of them singletons. Germline-derived CDR1 and CDR2 are SGHKS and YYEKEE (reference sequence). This CDR3 contains 14 residues. V was pared by 3 bases and J by 4 bases, with 3 bases of the junction left unmatched.

Sequencing was performed on peripheral blood. The V call is TRBV5-5, the J call TRBJ1-4; TRBD1 matches 7 bases. This sequence was found in a woman aged 55-69 years with acute or convalescent COVID-19. CDR3 in amino acids: CASSSGQRNEKLFF. Written as DNA, the CDR3 is TGTGCCAGCAGCTCGGGACAGCGTAATGAAAAACTGTTTTTT.